The 14 T cell receptor beta chains given below trace back to one sample, sequenced in a study of cytomegalovirus exposure and HLA in healthy donors. It was with 60 Vbeta and 13 Jbeta primers that the PCR ran. Method: immunoSEQ multiplex PCR; TCRdb's copy keeps in-frame clones and lacks some. Here the sample spans roughly 150,000 clones, 65% to 80% being singletons. Input material: PBMCs. All receptors derive from a man between 40 and 49 years old in good health and CMV-seropositive.

This clone occurred once. The J gene is TRBJ2-1, the V gene TRBV5-6, with a weak D call TRBD2 (5 bases). From germline, CDR1 is SGHDT and CDR2 YYEEEE. The V gene lost 1 base and the J gene lost 0 bases, with 8 bases spanning the gap. The CDR3 runs 15 residues. The CDR3 region is CASSLSEDSYNEQFF. CDR3 DNA: TGTGCCAGCAGCTTGTCGGAGGACTCCTACAATGAGCAGTTCTTC.

The chain joins TRBV29-1 to TRBJ2-7; 8 bases map to TRBD1. CDR3 length: 14 amino acids. Germline V CDR1 and CDR2: SQVTM, ANQGSEA. V lost 4 bases to trimming and J lost 7 bases; unmatched junction nucleotides: 12. CDR3 nucleotide sequence: TGCAGCGTTGTGTTCGGCCAGGGGGCGAGAGAGCAGTACTTC. Its protein is CSVVFGQGAREQYF.

The chain couples TRBV6-1 to TRBJ2-7; perhaps TRBD2 as D (5 bases). The germline V and J ends were trimmed by 2 bases and 0 bases, with 8 bases remaining between them. This CDR3 contains 14 residues. Germline V lookup: CDR1 MNHNS, CDR2 SASEGT. This chain's CDR3 is CASSERRSSYEQYF. As DNA, the CDR3 is TGTGCCAGCAGTGAAAGGAGGAGCTCCTACGAGCAGTACTTC.

The chain has TRBV28 and TRBJ1-2; TRBD1 might be the D (6 bases). The CDR3 is 14 amino acids. Germline assignment: CDR1 MDHEN and CDR2 SYDVKM. Trimming left V 0 bases short and J 8 bases short, with 13 bases between. This CDR3 reads CASSLWGTGMGYTF. The CDR3, as DNA: TGTGCCAGCAGTTTATGGGGCACAGGGATGGGCTACACCTTC.

About this clone itself: This same CDR3 is encoded by further DNA sequences in the sample. The V gene is TRBV9, the J gene TRBJ2-7; 8 bases match TRBD2. This CDR3 is 15 amino acids long. With 4 bases clipped from V and 0 bases from J, the junction kept 6 bases outside the gene matches. Germline CDR1 and CDR2: SGDLS and YYNGEE. The CDR3 coding sequence is TGTGCCAGCAGCCCAGGACTAGCTCCCTCCTACGAGCAGTACTTC. This encodes CASSPGLAPSYEQYF.

The chain couples TRBV15 to TRBJ2-2; the match to TRBD2 covers 9 bases. Germline values: CDR1 LNHNV, CDR2 YYDKDF (reference sequence). The CDR3 consists of 15 residues. Losses at the gene ends were 3 bases for V and 6 bases for J; bases not matched to a gene: 5. Here the CDR3 DNA reads TGTGCCACCAGCAGCCATAGCGGGAGCGCCGGGGAGCTGTTTTTT. It translates to CATSSHSGSAGELFF. Full variable domain (missing parts from reference TRBV15 and TRBJ2-2): DAMVIQNPRYQVTQFGKPVTLSCSQTLNHNVMYWYQQKSSQAPKLLFHYYDKDFNNEADTPDNFQSRRPNTSFCFLDIRSPGLGDTAMYLCATSSHSGSAGELFFGEGSRLTVL.

The rearrangement links TRBV7-9 to TRBJ2-1; 10 bases map to TRBD2. The germline V gene encodes CDR1 SEHNR and CDR2 FQNEAQ (reference sequence). V shed 5 bases and J 6 bases; nucleotides not matched to a gene: 13. The CDR3 is 17 residues long. The CDR3 coding sequence is TGTGCCAGCAGCCCCTACTCGGTGGTAGCGGGAGGCAATGAGCAGTTCTTC. Residues: CASSPYSVVAGGNEQFF.

The chain links TRBV19 to TRBJ2-1; the D gene is possibly TRBD1 (7 bases). The V gene's germline CDR1 is LNHDA and CDR2 SQIVND (reference sequence). Trimming left V 5 bases short and J 8 bases short, with 16 bases between. This CDR3 comprises 14 residues. As DNA, the CDR3 is TGTGCCAGTAGTGGGGGGACAGCTTTCGATGAGCAGTTCTTC. Encoded protein: CASSGGTAFDEQFF.

This clone was counted only a few times. V usage is TRBV6-5 and J usage is TRBJ2-7; 9 positions match TRBD1. Germline V lookup: CDR1 MNHEY, CDR2 SVGAGI. The CDR3 consists of 13 residues. V shed 6 bases and J 3 bases; nucleotides not matched to a gene: 3. CDR3 DNA sequence: TGTGCCAGCAGAAAGACAGGGGGCTACGAGCAGTACTTC. Amino acids: CASRKTGGYEQYF.

Turning to this clone: This sample includes further DNA sequences coding for the same CDR3. The CDR3 protein is CASSAQGAPQETQYF. The CDR3 DNA reads as TGCGCCAGCAGCGCCCAGGGGGCGCCCCAAGAGACCCAGTACTTC. The chain couples TRBV5-1 to TRBJ2-5, with 8 bases identical to TRBD1. The CDR3 sequence is 15 residues long. The germline V gene encodes CDR1 SGHRS and CDR2 YFSETQ. Trimming cost V 4 bases and J 1 base; bases outside gene matches: 6.

This chain's CDR3 is CAISGSDSVGEQYF. The CDR3 DNA reads TGTGCCATCAGTGGATCGGACAGTGTGGGCGAGCAGTACTTC. This chain joins TRBV10-3 and TRBJ2-7, with a possible D match to TRBD1 (6 bases). Germline CDR1 reads ENHRY; CDR2 reads SYGVKD. Between the trimmed V and J ends, which lost 4 bases and 6 bases, there was a span of 16 bases. The CDR3 runs to 14 residues.

Remarks on this clone: A read error may account for a junction end that differs from germline. This chain uses TRBV27 with TRBJ2-6, with a tentative D call TRBD2 (6 bases). Germline loops: CDR1 MNHEY, CDR2 SMNVEV (reference sequence). The CDR3 consists of 16 residues. The chain's CDR3 is CASSPLGDSGANGLTF. The CDR3 region has the DNA TGTGCCAGCAGTCCTTTAGGGGACTCTGGGGCCAACGGCCTGACTTTC.

V is TRBV11-3 and J is TRBJ2-7, with TRBD1 matching over 8 bases. Germline CDR1 SGHNT, CDR2 YENEEA. Trimming took 1 base from V and 2 from J; bases not matched to a gene: 4. CDR3 size: 15 residues. CDR3 in DNA: TGTGCCAGCAGCTTAGGTGGACAGGGCCCCTACGAGCAGTACTTC. Protein product: CASSLGGQGPYEQYF.

The chain combines TRBV5-1 with TRBJ1-1; no definite D call. Deletions cut 4 bases from V and 1 base from J, with 8 bases between. The CDR3 has 13 amino acids. Germline CDR1 reads SGHRS; CDR2 reads YFSETQ. The CDR3, as DNA: TGCGCCAGCAGCGCTAGTTCGAACACTGAAGCTTTCTTT. Translation gives CASSASSNTEAFF.